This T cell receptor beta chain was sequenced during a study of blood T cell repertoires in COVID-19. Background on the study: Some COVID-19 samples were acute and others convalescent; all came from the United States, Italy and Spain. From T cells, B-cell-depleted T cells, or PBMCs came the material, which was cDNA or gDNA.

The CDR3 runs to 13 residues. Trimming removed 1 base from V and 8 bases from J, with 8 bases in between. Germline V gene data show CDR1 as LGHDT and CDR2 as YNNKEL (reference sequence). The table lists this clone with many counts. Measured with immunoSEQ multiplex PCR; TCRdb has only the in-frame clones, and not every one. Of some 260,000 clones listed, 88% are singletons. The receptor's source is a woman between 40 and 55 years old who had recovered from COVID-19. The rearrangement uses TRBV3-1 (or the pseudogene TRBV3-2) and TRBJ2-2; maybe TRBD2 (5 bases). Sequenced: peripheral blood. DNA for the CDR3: TGTGCCAGCAGCCAAGTTTCGGGAGGGGAGCTGTTTTTT. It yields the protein CASSQVSGGELFF.